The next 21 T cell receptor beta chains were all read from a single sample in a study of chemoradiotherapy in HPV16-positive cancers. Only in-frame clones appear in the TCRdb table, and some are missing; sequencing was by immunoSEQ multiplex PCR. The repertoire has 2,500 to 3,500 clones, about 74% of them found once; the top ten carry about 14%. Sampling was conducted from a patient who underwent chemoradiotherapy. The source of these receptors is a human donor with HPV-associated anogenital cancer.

The CDR3 DNA follows: TGTGCCAGCTCGACGAAGAGCCCCGAGGGAGGAAACACCATATATTTT. It encodes CASSTKSPEGGNTIYF. J is TRBJ1-3 and V is TRBV18, with D unclear. Trimming stripped 6 bases from V and 4 bases from J, with 19 bases between. Germline V gives CDR1 KGHSH, CDR2 LQKENI. The CDR3 extends over 16 amino acids. The complete variable domain, with remaining parts taken from reference TRBV18 and TRBJ1-3, reads NAGVMQNPRHLVRRRGQEARLRCSPMKGHSHVYWYRQLPEEGLKFMVYLQKENIIDESGMPKERFSAEFPKEGPSILRIQQVVRGDSAAYFCASSTKSPEGGNTIYFGEGSWLTVV.

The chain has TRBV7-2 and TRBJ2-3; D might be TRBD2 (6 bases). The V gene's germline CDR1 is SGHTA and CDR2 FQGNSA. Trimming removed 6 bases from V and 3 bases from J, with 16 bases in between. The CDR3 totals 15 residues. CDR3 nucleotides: TGTGCCAGCAGTTTCCCGGGAGCTCCAACAGATACGCAGTATTTT. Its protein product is CASSFPGAPTDTQYF.

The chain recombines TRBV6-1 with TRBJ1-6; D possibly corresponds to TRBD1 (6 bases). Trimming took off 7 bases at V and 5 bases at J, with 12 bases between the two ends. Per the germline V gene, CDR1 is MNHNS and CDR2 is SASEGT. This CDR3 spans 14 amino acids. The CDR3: CASKRQADNSPLHF. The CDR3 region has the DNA TGTGCCAGCAAAAGACAGGCCGATAATTCACCCCTCCACTTT.

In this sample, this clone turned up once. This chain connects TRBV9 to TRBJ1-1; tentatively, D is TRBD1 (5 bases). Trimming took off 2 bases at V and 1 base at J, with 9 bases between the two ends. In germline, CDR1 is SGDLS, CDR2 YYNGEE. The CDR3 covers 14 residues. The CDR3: CASSVGHENTEAFF. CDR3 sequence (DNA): TGTGCCAGCAGCGTTGGACATGAGAACACTGAAGCTTTCTTT.

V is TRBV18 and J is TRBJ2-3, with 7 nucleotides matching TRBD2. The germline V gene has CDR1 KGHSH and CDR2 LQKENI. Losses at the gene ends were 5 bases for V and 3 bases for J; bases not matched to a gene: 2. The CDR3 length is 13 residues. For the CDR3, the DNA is TGTGCCAGCTCAGTACTAGCGACAGATACGCAGTATTTT. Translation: CASSVLATDTQYF.

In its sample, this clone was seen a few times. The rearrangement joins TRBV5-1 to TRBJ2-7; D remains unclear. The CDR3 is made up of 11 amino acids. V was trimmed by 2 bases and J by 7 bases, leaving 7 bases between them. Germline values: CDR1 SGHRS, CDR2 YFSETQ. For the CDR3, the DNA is TGCGCCAGCAGCTTTCTCGGGGAGCAGTACTTC. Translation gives CASSFLGEQYF.

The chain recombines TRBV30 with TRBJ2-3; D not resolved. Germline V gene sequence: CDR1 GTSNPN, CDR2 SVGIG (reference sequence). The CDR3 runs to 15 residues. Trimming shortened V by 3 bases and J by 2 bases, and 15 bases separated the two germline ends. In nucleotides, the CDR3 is TGTGCCTGGAGGGTATGGGGAAGGAACACAGATACGCAGTATTTT. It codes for CAWRVWGRNTDTQYF.

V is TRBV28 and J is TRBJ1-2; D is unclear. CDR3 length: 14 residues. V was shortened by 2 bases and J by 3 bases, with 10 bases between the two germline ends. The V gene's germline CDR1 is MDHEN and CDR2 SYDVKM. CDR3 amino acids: CASSLGASYYGYTF. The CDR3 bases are TGTGCCAGCAGTTTAGGCGCCAGCTACTATGGCTACACCTTC.

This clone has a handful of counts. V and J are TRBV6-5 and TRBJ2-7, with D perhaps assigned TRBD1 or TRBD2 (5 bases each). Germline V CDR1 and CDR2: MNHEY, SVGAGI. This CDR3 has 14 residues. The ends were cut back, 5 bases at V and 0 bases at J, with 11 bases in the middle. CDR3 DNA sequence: TGTGCCAGCAGTGGGACGGTCAGCTCCTACGAGCAGTACTTC. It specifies CASSGTVSSYEQYF.

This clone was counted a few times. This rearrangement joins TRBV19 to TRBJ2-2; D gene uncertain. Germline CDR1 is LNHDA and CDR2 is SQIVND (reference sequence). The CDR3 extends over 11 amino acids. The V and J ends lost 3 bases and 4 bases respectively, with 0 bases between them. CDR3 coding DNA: TGTGCCAGTAGTATCACCGGGGAGCTGTTTTTT. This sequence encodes CASSITGELFF.

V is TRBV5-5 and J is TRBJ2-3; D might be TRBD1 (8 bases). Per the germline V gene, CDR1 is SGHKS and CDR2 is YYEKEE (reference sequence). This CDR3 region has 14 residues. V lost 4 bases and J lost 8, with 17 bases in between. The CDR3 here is CASSPWTGRGTQYF. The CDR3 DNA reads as TGTGCCAGCAGCCCCTGGACAGGGAGGGGTACGCAGTATTTT. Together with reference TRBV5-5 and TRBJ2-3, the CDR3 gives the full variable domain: DAGVTQSPTHLIKTRGQQVTLRCSPISGHKSVSWYQQVLGQGPQFIFQYYEKEERGRGNFPDRFSARQFPNYSSELNVNALLLGDSALYLCASSPWTGRGTQYFGPGTRLTVL.

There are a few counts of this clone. CDR3 DNA: TGTGCCAGCAGTTTATCGGCTGGACTAGCGGGCTCAAGGGAGCAGTACTTC. Its protein product is CASSLSAGLAGSREQYF. The chain has TRBV27 and TRBJ2-7, with 11 bases that match TRBD2. Trimming cost V 0 bases and J 7 bases; bases outside gene matches: 11. Germline CDR1 reads MNHEY; CDR2 reads SMNVEV (reference sequence). The CDR3 extends over 17 amino acids.

In DNA, the CDR3 is TGTGCCAGCAGCCCTCCGACAGGAACAATGAACACTGAAGCTTTCTTT. Protein product: CASSPPTGTMNTEAFF. The chain carries TRBV5-4 and TRBJ1-1; D perhaps matches TRBD1 (6 bases). The CDR3 loop spans 16 amino acids. Germline lookup yields CDR1 SGHNT and CDR2 YYREEE (reference sequence). V lost 4 bases and J 0 bases, leaving 16 bases between the germline ends.

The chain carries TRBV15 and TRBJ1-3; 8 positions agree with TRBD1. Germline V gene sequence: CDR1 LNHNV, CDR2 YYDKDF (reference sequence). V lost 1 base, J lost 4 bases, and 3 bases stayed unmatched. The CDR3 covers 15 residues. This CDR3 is CATSRGTGGGNTIYF. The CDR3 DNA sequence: TGTGCCACCAGCAGAGGCACAGGGGGAGGAAACACCATATATTTT.

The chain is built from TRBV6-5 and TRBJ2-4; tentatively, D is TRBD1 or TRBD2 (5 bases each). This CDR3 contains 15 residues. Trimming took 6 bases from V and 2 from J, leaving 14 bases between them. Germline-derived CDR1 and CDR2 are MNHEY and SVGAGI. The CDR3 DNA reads TGTGCCAGCAGCCCCCCGGGACGAACCAAAAACATTCAGTACTTC. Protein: CASSPPGRTKNIQYF.

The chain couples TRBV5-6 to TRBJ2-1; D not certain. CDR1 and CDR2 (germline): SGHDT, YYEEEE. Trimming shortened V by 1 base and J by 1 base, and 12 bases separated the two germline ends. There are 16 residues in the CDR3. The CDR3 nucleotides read TGTGCCAGCAGCTTGAAAGGACGGCAATCCTACAATGAGCAGTTCTTC. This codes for CASSLKGRQSYNEQFF.

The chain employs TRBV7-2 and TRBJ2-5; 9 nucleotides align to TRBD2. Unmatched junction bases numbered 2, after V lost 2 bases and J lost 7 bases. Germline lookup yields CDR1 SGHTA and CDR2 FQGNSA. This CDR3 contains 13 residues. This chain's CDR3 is CASSLLREGTQYF. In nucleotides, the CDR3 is TGTGCCAGCAGCTTATTGCGGGAGGGGACCCAGTACTTC. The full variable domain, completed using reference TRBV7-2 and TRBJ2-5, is GAGVSQSPSNKVTEKGKDVELRCDPISGHTALYWYRQSLGQGLEFLIYFQGNSAPDKSGLPSDRFSAERTGGSVSTLTIQRTQQEDSAVYLCASSLLREGTQYFGPGTRLLVL.

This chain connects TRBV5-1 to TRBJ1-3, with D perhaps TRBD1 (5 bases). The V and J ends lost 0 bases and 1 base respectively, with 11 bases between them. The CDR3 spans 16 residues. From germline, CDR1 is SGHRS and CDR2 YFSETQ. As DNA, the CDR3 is TGCGCCAGCAGCTTGGTTGGGGGTCTTTCTGGAAACACCATATATTTT. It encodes CASSLVGGLSGNTIYF.

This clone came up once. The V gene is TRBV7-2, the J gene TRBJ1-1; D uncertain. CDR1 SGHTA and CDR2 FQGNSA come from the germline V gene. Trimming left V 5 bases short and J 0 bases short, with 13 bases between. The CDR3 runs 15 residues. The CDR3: CASSLSPAMNTEAFF. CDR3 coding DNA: TGTGCCAGCAGCCTCTCCCCAGCAATGAACACTGAAGCTTTCTTT.

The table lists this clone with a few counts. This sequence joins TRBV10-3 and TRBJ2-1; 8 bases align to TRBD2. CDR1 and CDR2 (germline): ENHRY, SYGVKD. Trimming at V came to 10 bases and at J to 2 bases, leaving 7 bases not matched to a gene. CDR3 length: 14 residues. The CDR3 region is CATDTSGAYNEQFF. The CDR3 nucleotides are TGTGCCACCGACACTAGCGGCGCCTACAATGAGCAGTTCTTC.

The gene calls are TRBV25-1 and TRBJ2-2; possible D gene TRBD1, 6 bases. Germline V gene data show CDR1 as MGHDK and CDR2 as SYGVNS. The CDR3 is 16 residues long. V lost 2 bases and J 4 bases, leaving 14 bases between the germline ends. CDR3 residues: CASSEMDQGPTGELFF. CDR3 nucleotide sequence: TGTGCCAGCAGTGAAATGGATCAGGGGCCCACCGGGGAGCTGTTTTTT.